The clone carrying this TCR beta chain was detected many times. This sample is drawn from a study of T-cell reconstitution after alpha-beta-depleted transplantation in children. Germline V gives CDR1 SGHRS, CDR2 YFSETQ. The CDR3 spans 13 residues. V was cut by 4 bases and J by 3 bases, with 10 bases left in between. Unique molecular identifiers were incorporated into the prepared TCRbeta library. Via MiXCR, TCRdb re-called the PCR reads, giving one row per CDR3 protein. The sample holds approximately 250,000 distinct CDR3 sequences; over 9.5% are singletons and the top ten take about 5.4%. The material was PBMCs from the stem cell graft donor, obtained from the stem cell graft. This chain connects TRBV5-1 to TRBJ1-1; D not resolved. This TCR derives from a human donor who donated a stem cell graft to a child with SCID. Here the CDR3 DNA reads TGCGCCAGCAGCCCTTCGCGGGACACTGAAGCTTTCTTT. It encodes CASSPSRDTEAFF. Complete variable domain (other parts from reference TRBV5-1 and TRBJ1-1): KAGVTQTPRYLIKTRGQQVTLSCSPISGHRSVSWYQQTPGQGLQFLFEYFSETQRNKGNFPGRFSGRQFSNSRSEMNVSTLELGDSALYLCASSPSRDTEAFFGQGTRLTVV.